These T cell receptor beta chains were read from a single sample in a study of early T cells in non-severe SARS-CoV-2 infection. TCRdb redid the calling of the 5' RACE reads with MiXCR, one entry per CDR3 protein. The sample consists of under 100,000 distinct CDR3 sequences, approximately 9.9% of them appearing once. The source material was whole blood. These receptors were obtained from an adult who was a healthcare worker with PCR-confirmed SARS-CoV-2 infection or an uninfected control (not recorded which). CDR3s leave out the opening cysteine and the closing phenylalanine or tryptophan.

J gene	V gene	CDR3 protein
TRBJ2-3	TRBV6-5	ASSYRTSGGGTDTQY
TRBJ1-4	TRBV6-5	ASSGRSTNEKLF
TRBJ2-1	TRBV20-1	SASQPAGLHYNEQF
TRBJ2-3	TRBV29-1	SAGAGSTDTQY
TRBJ2-3	TRBV7-9	ASSFPNRDRDQTDTQY
TRBJ2-7	TRBV7-8	ASSLGGTGHYEQY
TRBJ1-5	TRBV12-3/TRBV12-4	ASSTGPGPQH
TRBJ2-1	TRBV7-6	ASSPGTYNEQF
TRBJ1-3	TRBV4-1	ASSPLPGNTIY
TRBJ2-2	TRBV30	AGDLQGTNTGELF
TRBJ1-1	TRBV5-1	ASRGQGSSTEAF
TRBJ1-2	TRBV11-2	ASSLTVGGNYGYT
TRBJ2-3	TRBV28	ASRDRDSTSTDTQY
TRBJ1-2	TRBV6-5	ASSPRQGTGGYT
TRBJ2-3	TRBV6-5	ASTSTRGGLSDTQY
TRBJ1-3	TRBV12-3/TRBV12-4	ASSLLGGSGNTIY
TRBJ2-1	TRBV11-2	ASSLAGTDEQF
TRBJ2-7	TRBV6-1	ASSARFRGASSYEQY
TRBJ1-1	TRBV12-3/TRBV12-4	ASSLHLGNTEAF
TRBJ2-7	TRBV7-9	ASSTGIYEQY
TRBJ1-5	TRBV18	ASSPGRGDQPQH
TRBJ2-3	TRBV5-4	ASSLASPVSTDTQY